This TCR beta chain was recovered during a study of T-cell memory formation after mild COVID-19. Study information: TCR clusters were mostly confined to one donor each.

Germline-derived CDR1 and CDR2 are SQVTM and ANQGSEA. The V and J ends lost 3 bases and 3 bases, in that order; junction bases with no gene match: 7. This CDR3 has 14 amino acids. Findings and limits, study-wide: CD4+ bias marked clones expanding day 15 to 37, unlike balanced contracting clones.

Details on this clonotype: Its target is not known.

TCRdb re-called the 5' RACE reads with MiXCR, one entry per CDR3 protein. This table has more than 110,000 distinct CDR3 sequences, 14% to 15% appearing once. This TCR came from an adult woman who had mild COVID-19 (a few samples of this study predate the infection). Cell type and time point are not known. Sample: PBMCs or a T cell subset sorted from them (not recorded which). The V call is TRBV29-1, the J call TRBJ1-2; TRBD1 matches 7 bases. CDR3 residues: CSVERQGPDYGYTF. The CDR3 nucleotides read TGCAGCGTTGAGAGACAGGGCCCCGACTATGGCTACACCTTC.